This T cell receptor beta chain is from a study of T cells in Graves' hyperthyroidism and ophthalmopathy (dated by TCRdb to between 2018 and 2021). Background for the entire study: Peripheral blood was sampled at the time of initial diagnosis, prior to any treatment. According to the paper, TCR Vbeta CDR3 sequencing was carried out on some 130 peripheral blood samples, which came from fewer than 50 ophthalmopathy, 75 to 80 hyperthyroidism and about 17 progressor patients. Once sampling was done, hyperthyroidism patients were given methimazole at a starting dose of 30 mg daily, whereas ophthalmopathy patients were given high-dose intravenous methylprednisolone. For training and testing, the 100 or so patients in the discovery cohort were randomly divided in a 7:3 ratio. TCR V-J signatures able to tell the groups apart were searched for in a discovery cohort of 90 to 100 patients, of whom approximately 40 had Graves' ophthalmopathy and about 60 had stable Graves' hyperthyroidism. Prospective prediction of ophthalmopathy was tested in an independent validation cohort of 18 to 20 hyperthyroidism patients and around 16 patients who later progressed to ophthalmopathy. In roughly six Graves' hyperthyroidism patients, the study also compared T-cell repertoires from thyroid tissue with T-cell repertoires from blood.

Stable Graves' hyperthyroidism was defined as the absence of progression to ophthalmopathy over 18 months of follow-up. Hyperthyroidism patients were newly diagnosed, with disease duration under 2 months, and aged 18 to 65 years. Exclusion was applied to patients with uncontrolled infections, other autoimmune diseases, pregnancy or lactation. Diagnoses were established on the basis of clinical symptoms, serum thyroxine and TRAb, thyroid ultrasound, and orbital computed tomography. PBMCs were isolated from more than 9 ml of fresh peripheral blood by Ficoll-Paque density gradient centrifugation. Trizol reagent was used to extract total RNA, and RNA quality was then checked on an Agilent 2100 Bioanalyzer. Overall results and qualifications from the work: In validation, the model predicted progression to ophthalmopathy with about 71% sensitivity and approximately 74% specificity, a median of 6.5 months before onset. Most expanded thyroid clonotypes (frequency above 0.001) were also found in blood, which suggests that blood repertoires may mirror thyroid immune responses. A 13 V-J signature model separated ophthalmopathy from stable hyperthyroidism, with around 91% sensitivity and 81% to 82% specificity in cross-validation and 80%/75% in testing. Sample size was not statistically predetermined, and blinding of investigators to group allocation was not performed.

The germline V gene (reference sequence) provides CDR1 SEHNR and CDR2 FQNEAQ. The CDR3 holds 16 amino acids from the cysteine to the phenylalanine. Kept here is only the CDR3 DNA, which spans 48 bases and is read in frame from base 1. The junction shows trimming of 5 bases on V and 4 bases on J, plus 20 bases between the germline ends. The TCR beta CDR3 regions were amplified from RNA transcripts. For the first round of RT-PCR on the TCR CDR3, the HTBI primer set was used together with the Qiagen OneStep RT-PCR kit. A second multiplex PCR round built the libraries, followed by size selection and purification. Sequencing of the libraries was done on an Illumina HiSeq2000 using paired-end 100 bp reads. On the study's bioinformatics: SOAPnuke was used to process the raw data, throwing out any read that contained adapters or uncalled bases, had a mean Phred below 15, or lacked an exact constant-primer or identifier match. COPE v1.2.5 was used to merge high-quality paired reads, and clonotypes were defined as unique nucleotide sequences. MiTCR v1.1 was used to align the clonotypes against IMGT TRBV, TRBD and TRBJ reference segments. Only V-J combinations with frequency above 0.0001, covering 99% to 99.2% of repertoires, were analysed. A TCS score was defined as the ratio between F50 (clonal expansion) and ExV (chaos), using BLOSUM62-based TCRdist between CDR3 peptides within each V-J. Welch's t-statistics and random forest reduced roughly 540 V-J features to around 14, which were used in a naive Bayes classifier (R e1071). TCRdb reworked the public reads: Q25 trimming with fastp, MiXCR clone assembly, productive beta chains retained. Each CDR3 protein appears once, grouped with its most common genes and DNA. For this entry, the V and J calls and clone size follow TCRdb and not the study's own pipeline. This sample lists 400,000 to 500,000 distinct CDR3 sequences; about 15% were detected once. Jointly, the top ten make up about a sixth of the sample.

In its sample, this clonotype was seen many times. Its antigen is not yet known. Base qualities are not provided; no much larger clone lies one nucleotide away. What was sequenced was blood. The V gene is TRBV7-9 and the J gene is TRBJ1-1; the D gene is perhaps TRBD1, from 6 matching bases. The sequence was obtained from a woman between 18 and 29 years old with Graves' hyperthyroidism. The CDR3 reads as follows: CASSKGGVGVGTEAFF. The nucleotide sequence is TGTGCCAGCAGCAAGGGGGGGGTAGGAGTCGGCACTGAAGCTTTCTTT.